The 29 T cell receptor beta chains below all came from one sample that was sequenced in a study of T cells in women clearing cervical HPV infection. TCRdb's copy holds only in-frame clones and misses some; the assay was immunoSEQ multiplex PCR. This sample carries 25,000 to 35,000 clones, with under 8.5% going to the ten biggest clones. The sequenced sample was blood buffy coat. Source of these receptors: a woman aged 18 to 75 with a cervical HPV16 infection that either progressed to CIN3+ or cleared (not recorded which).

In the case of this clone: The sequenced fragment ends 3 residues before the CDR3 boundary, so the rest is inferred from the germline J gene. The chain uses TRBV6-2 or TRBV6-3 and TRBJ2-7; TRBD1 agrees at 7 bases. J lost 5 bases, V lost 5 bases, and 3 bases had no gene match. Germline V gives CDR1 MNHEY, CDR2 SVGEGT. The CDR3 consists of 12 residues. The part of the CDR3 DNA that was read is TGTGCCAGCAGTCGACAGGGCGACGAG. It encodes CASSRQGDE. The full CDR3 sequence reads CASSRQGDEQYF.

Concerning this clone: The CDR3 goes on 3 residues after the read ends, and that part is filled in from the germline J gene. The chain couples TRBV2 to TRBJ1-4; the D is unclear. From germline, CDR1 is SNHLY and CDR2 FYNNEI. This CDR3 comprises 13 residues. Trimming cost V 7 bases and J 1 base, with 7 bases left between them. Partial CDR3 DNA: TGTGCCAGCAAGTGGCAAACTAATGAAAAA. Its protein product is CASKWQTNEK. The full CDR3 reads CASKWQTNEKLFF. The variable domain in full, with the rest retrieved from reference TRBV2 and TRBJ1-4, is EPEVTQTPSHQVTQMGQEVILRCVPISNHLYFYWYRQILGQKVEFLVSFYNNEISEKSEIFDDQFSVERPDGSNFTLKIRSTKLEDSAMYFCASKWQTNEKLFFGSGTQLSVL.

As to this clone: The CDR3 end falls 3 residues outside the read, so it is completed with the germline J gene. V and J are TRBV6-4 and TRBJ2-1; D may be TRBD2 (6 bases). The CDR3 extends over 15 amino acids. Per germline, CDR1 MRHNA and CDR2 SNTAGT. V dropped 6 bases and J dropped 8 bases, with 20 bases sitting between them. The CDR3 is CASSPTLGGWDEQFF. The sequenced part of the CDR3 DNA is TGTGCCAGCAGCCCAACCTTGGGGGGTTGGGATGAG.

Notes on this clone: The read falls 3 residues short of the CDR3 end, and the missing part is taken from the germline J gene. V gene TRBV12-5 combines with J gene TRBJ2-7; 7 nucleotides align to TRBD1. CDR3 length: 15 residues. In germline, CDR1 is LGHNT, CDR2 FRNRAP. The V gene end was trimmed by 6 bases and the J gene end by 1 base; junction bases not matched to a gene: 9. CDR3 amino acids: CASGRVRDRSYEQYF. The part of the CDR3 DNA that was read is TGTGCTAGTGGGAGAGTCCGGGACAGATCCTACGAG.

Comments on this clone: The CDR3 is cut off 3 residues early in the read; its end comes from the germline J gene. The genes are TRBV5-1 and TRBJ2-2; weak D call: TRBD1 (6 bases). The germline V and J ends were trimmed by 4 bases and 5 bases, with 12 bases remaining between them. CDR3 length: 14 residues. In germline, CDR1 is SGHRS, CDR2 YFSETQ. The CDR3 sequence is CASSRVQGTGELFF. CDR3 DNA, as far as it was read: TGCGCCAGCAGCCGCGTACAGGGTACCGGGGAG.

A remark on this clone: Coverage ceases 3 residues before the CDR3 finishes, and the germline J gene fills in the end. The chain recombines TRBV5-1 with TRBJ1-5, with 8 bases identical to TRBD1. Germline V CDR1 and CDR2: SGHRS, YFSETQ. The J segment lost 2 bases and the V segment lost 4 bases, leaving 2 bases of the junction unmatched. The CDR3 is 14 amino acids. The CDR3 DNA, read in part, is TGCGCCAGCAGCCAGGGGGCGGGCAATCAGCCC. As protein: CASSQGAGNQP. The whole CDR3 region reads CASSQGAGNQPQHF.

Details on this clone: The read ends 3 residues shy of where the CDR3 ends; the end is completed using the germline J gene. The V and J genes are TRBV6-4 and TRBJ2-3, with 9 bases identical to TRBD2. CDR3 length: 16 amino acids. Germline values: CDR1 MRHNA, CDR2 SNTAGT. After removal of 6 bases from V and 1 base from J, the junction contained 8 bases not matched to a gene. CDR3 DNA (partial): TGTGCCAGCAGCGAGGTGGTAGCGGGGGGCACAGATACG. This sequence encodes CASSEVVAGGTDT. From start to end, the CDR3 is CASSEVVAGGTDTQYF.

As to this clone: Sequencing ends 3 residues short of the CDR3 end; the germline J gene provides the rest. The chain joins TRBV5-1 to TRBJ2-1; 8 bases match TRBD2. The CDR3 sequence is 14 residues long. The junction had 6 bases not matched to a gene; V was cut back by 4 bases and J by 6 bases. Germline V lookup: CDR1 SGHRS, CDR2 YFSETQ. The CDR3 region is CASSIGLAPNEQFF. The sequenced part of the CDR3 DNA is TGCGCCAGCAGCATTGGACTAGCACCCAATGAG. Full variable domain (rest looked up from reference TRBV5-1 and TRBJ2-1): KAGVTQTPRYLIKTRGQQVTLSCSPISGHRSVSWYQQTPGQGLQFLFEYFSETQRNKGNFPGRFSGRQFSNSRSEMNVSTLELGDSALYLCASSIGLAPNEQFFGPGTRLTVL.

On this clone: The CDR3 is cut off 3 residues early in the read; its end comes from the germline J gene. The chain combines TRBV15 with TRBJ2-5; D gene ambiguous. Germline loops: CDR1 LNHNV, CDR2 YYDKDF (reference sequence). V lost 3 bases and J 2 bases, leaving 10 bases between the germline ends. The CDR3 consists of 14 residues. The part of the CDR3 DNA that was read is TGTGCCACCAGCAGTGCCCGGTTGCAAGAGACC. This sequence encodes CATSSARLQET. The whole CDR3 sequence reads CATSSARLQETQYF.

With respect to this clone: The CDR3 is cut off 3 residues early in the read; its end comes from the germline J gene. The J gene is TRBJ2-7, the V gene TRBV6-1; TRBD2 aligns across 9 bases. The CDR3 consists of 14 residues. The V and J ends lost 3 bases and 5 bases, in that order; junction bases with no gene match: 5. Germline V CDR1 and CDR2: MNHNS, SASEGT. CDR3 DNA, as far as it was read: TGTGCCAGCAGTGAGGGCGGGGGGGCCGACGAG. Protein: CASSEGGGADE. In full, the CDR3 is CASSEGGGADEQYF.

Note on this clone: The read is 3 residues too short to cover the CDR3 end, so that end is filled in from the germline J gene. This chain joins TRBV20-1 and TRBJ1-3; a weak D match, TRBD1 (5 bases). Trimming took 3 bases from V and 0 from J, leaving 15 bases between them. The CDR3 consists of 16 residues. CDR1 is DFQATT and CDR2 is SNEGSKA in the germline V gene (reference sequence). CDR3 residues: CSAREPNGGSGNTIYF. CDR3 bases read: TGCAGTGCTAGGGAGCCTAACGGGGGCTCTGGAAACACC.

About this clone: With the read ending 3 residues before the CDR3 end, the germline J gene is used to fill in that end. The chain uses TRBV20-1 and TRBJ2-7, with D maybe TRBD2 (6 bases). V was shortened by 6 bases and J by 0 bases, with 15 bases between the two germline ends. Germline assignment: CDR1 DFQATT and CDR2 SNEGSKA (reference sequence). CDR3 size: 14 residues. This chain's CDR3 is CSAKGTLSSYEQYF. The CDR3 DNA, read in part, is TGCAGTGCAAAAGGGACTCTGAGCTCCTACGAG.

Worth noting for this clone: The DNA ends 3 residues before the CDR3 does, and the rest of the CDR3 is filled in from the germline J gene. This sequence joins TRBV20-1 and TRBJ2-1; D is possibly TRBD2 (5 bases). Germline V CDR1 and CDR2: DFQATT, SNEGSKA (reference sequence). V was shortened by 1 base and J by 5 bases, with 9 bases between the two germline ends. CDR3 size: 13 residues. The CDR3 protein is CSARVGGHNEQFF. The sequenced CDR3 bases are TGCAGTGCTAGAGTAGGCGGGCACAATGAG.

Comments on this clone: Read data end 3 residues before the CDR3 end; the end is taken from the germline J gene. The chain couples TRBV11-2 to TRBJ2-1; 9 bases line up with TRBD1. Germline CDR1 reads SGHAT; CDR2 reads FQNNGV. This CDR3 comprises 14 residues. J gave up 7 bases and V 5 bases, and 6 bases lay outside the gene matches. CDR3: CASSPGTGSNEQFF. Incomplete CDR3 DNA: TGTGCCAGCAGCCCCGGGACAGGGAGTAATGAG. Filled out from reference TRBV11-2 and TRBJ2-1, the complete variable domain reads EAGVAQSPRYKIIEKRQSVAFWCNPISGHATLYWYQQILGQGPKLLIQFQNNGVVDDSQLPKDRFSAERLKGVDSTLKIQPAKLEDSAVYLCASSPGTGSNEQFFGPGTRLTVL.

As to this clone: The CDR3 is cut off 3 residues early in the read; its end comes from the germline J gene. The V and J genes are TRBV5-1 and TRBJ2-1; a possible D gene is TRBD1 (6 bases). The germline gives CDR1 SGHRS, CDR2 YFSETQ. The CDR3 contains 16 residues. Deletions cut 3 bases from V and 0 bases from J, with 13 bases between. The sequenced part of the CDR3 DNA is TGCGCCAGCAGCTCGTCCTGGGGGCACTCCTACAATGAG. Its protein product is CASSSSWGHSYNE. In full, the CDR3 reads CASSSSWGHSYNEQFF.

A remark on this clone: The sequenced fragment ends 3 residues before the CDR3 boundary, so the rest is inferred from the germline J gene. This chain joins TRBV19 and TRBJ1-5; tentatively, D is TRBD1 (6 bases). V was cut by 4 bases and J by 9 bases, with 16 bases left in between. Germline assignment: CDR1 LNHDA and CDR2 SQIVND (reference sequence). The CDR3 is 14 amino acids. CDR3 sequence reads: CASSKTGDERPQHF. CDR3 DNA, as far as it was read: TGTGCCAGTAGTAAGACAGGCGACGAACGGCCC. The full variable domain, in which reference TRBV19 and TRBJ1-5 provide the parts outside the CDR3, is DGGITQSPKYLFRKEGQNVTLSCEQNLNHDAMYWYRQDPGQGLRLIYYSQIVNDFQKGDIAEGYSVSREKKESFPLTVTSAQKNPTAFYLCASSKTGDERPQHFGDGTRLSIL.

About this clone: Read coverage stops 3 residues before the CDR3 terminus; the germline J gene supplies the remainder. This chain connects TRBV7-6 to TRBJ1-1; a possible D gene is TRBD1 (5 bases). The CDR3 runs to 14 residues. V gave up 5 bases and J gave up 0 bases, with 10 bases separating them. CDR1 and CDR2 from the germline V gene are SGHVS and FNYEAQ. The CDR3 DNA, read in part, is TGTGCCAGCAGCCGGGACTTATTGAACACTGAA. Amino acid sequence: CASSRDLLNTE. The whole CDR3 protein is CASSRDLLNTEAFF.

Worth noting for this clone: The CDR3 goes on 3 residues after the read ends, and that part is filled in from the germline J gene. The rearrangement links TRBV20-1 to TRBJ1-2; D not certain. CDR3 length: 12 residues. CDR1 is DFQATT, CDR2 SNEGSKA, per germline (reference sequence). The V gene lost 0 bases and the J gene lost 5 bases, with 7 bases spanning the gap. Incomplete CDR3 DNA: TGCAGTGCTAGAGATCAACAGTATGGC. It codes for CSARDQQYG. The CDR3 reads in full as CSARDQQYGYTF.

Remarks on this clone: Read sequence stops 3 residues before the CDR3 end, and the germline J gene provides the missing end. The gene calls are TRBV10-2 and TRBJ1-1, with 7 bases aligning to TRBD1. Germline trimming cut 8 bases from V and 3 bases from J; bases unmatched to any gene: 3. The CDR3 contains 12 residues. The V gene's germline CDR1 is WSHSY and CDR2 SAAADI. The DNA read from the CDR3 is TGCGCCAGCCGTCAGGGGGACACTGAA. Residues: CASRQGDTE. The full-length CDR3 reads as CASRQGDTEAFF.

For this clone: The observed sequence ends 3 residues before the CDR3 terminus, with the missing tail filled in from the germline J gene. This chain uses TRBV7-3 with TRBJ2-2; D possibly corresponds to TRBD2 (6 bases). The CDR3 totals 17 residues. V was cut by 4 bases and J by 0 bases, with 15 bases left in between. CDR1 is SGHTA, CDR2 FQGTGA, per germline. The CDR3 here is CASSSASGRSNTGELFF. The CDR3 bases that were read are TGTGCCAGCAGCTCCGCGTCAGGGAGGTCGAACACCGGGGAG. Combining the CDR3 with reference TRBV7-3 and TRBJ2-2 gives the whole variable domain GAGVSQTPSNKVTEKGKYVELRCDPISGHTALYWYRQSLGQGPEFLIYFQGTGAADDSGLPNDRFFAVRPEGSVSTLKIQRTERGDSAVYLCASSSASGRSNTGELFFGEGSRLTVL.

In regard to this clone: The observed sequence ends 3 residues before the CDR3 terminus, with the missing tail filled in from the germline J gene. The V gene is TRBV6-1, the J gene TRBJ2-7, with D perhaps TRBD1 (5 bases). CDR3 length: 15 residues. V lost 3 bases and J 3 bases, leaving 15 bases between the germline ends. CDR1 is MNHNS, CDR2 SASEGT, per germline. CDR3 DNA, as far as it was read: TGTGCCAGCAGTGACCTGGTACAGGTAATCTACGAG. This sequence encodes CASSDLVQVIYE. The entire CDR3 protein reads CASSDLVQVIYEQYF.

Points on this clone: The read terminates 3 residues ahead of where the CDR3 ends, so the germline J gene completes it. V gene TRBV7-9 combines with J gene TRBJ2-5; 7 positions agree with TRBD1. The V segment lost 1 base and the J segment 2 bases; nucleotides outside the gene matches: 4. Germline values: CDR1 SEHNR, CDR2 FQNEAQ (reference sequence). The CDR3 has 15 amino acids. CDR3 DNA (partial): TGTGCCAGCAGCTTAGGAGGGGACAGACAAGAGACC. It codes for CASSLGGDRQET. The whole CDR3 region reads CASSLGGDRQETQYF.

For this clone: The read finishes 3 residues shy of the CDR3 end, and the germline J gene is used to complete it. The chain combines TRBV20-1 with TRBJ1-2, with 9 bases matching TRBD1. Germline values: CDR1 DFQATT, CDR2 SNEGSKA (reference sequence). The CDR3 runs to 15 residues. Incomplete CDR3 DNA: TGCAGTGCTAGTCAATCCGGGACAGGGTATAGCGGC. Translated, it gives CSASQSGTGYSG. The CDR3 in full is CSASQSGTGYSGYTF.

On this clone itself: The CDR3 extends 3 residues past the end of the read, so its final part is completed from the germline J gene. The V and J genes are TRBV5-1 and TRBJ2-3; 8 bases map to TRBD1. This CDR3 contains 16 residues. V trimming: 0 bases; J trimming: 1 base; junction bases outside the gene matches: 4. Germline assignment: CDR1 SGHRS and CDR2 YFSETQ. CDR3 sequence reads: CASSLEAQGGTDTQYF. CDR3 bases read: TGCGCCAGCAGCTTGGAAGCACAGGGGGGCACAGATACG.

For this clone: The CDR3 extends 3 residues past the end of the read, so its final part is completed from the germline J gene. The gene calls are TRBV5-4 and TRBJ1-1; 11 bases are a match to TRBD1. V shed 4 bases and J 4 bases; nucleotides not matched to a gene: 6. Germline loops: CDR1 SGHNT, CDR2 YYREEE (reference sequence). This CDR3 spans 15 amino acids. The CDR3 sequence: CASSGGQGVRTEAFF. The sequenced CDR3 bases are TGTGCCAGCAGCGGGGGACAGGGGGTGCGCACTGAA.

Measured by frequency, this clone is medium-sized. The sequence runs out 3 residues before the end of the CDR3; the remainder is reconstructed from the germline J gene. The rearrangement links TRBV18 to TRBJ1-2; 7 bases map to TRBD1. V lost 5 bases and J lost 0; bases outside the gene matches: 6. This CDR3 comprises 15 residues. The germline gives CDR1 KGHSH, CDR2 LQKENI. The CDR3 sequence is CASSLPGQSNYGYTF. CDR3 DNA (partial): TGTGCCAGCTCATTGCCGGGACAGTCTAACTATGGC.

Details on this clone: The read halts 3 residues ahead of the CDR3 end, with the missing end drawn from the germline J gene. Other DNA sequences in the sample encode the same CDR3. This chain links TRBV5-1 with TRBJ1-1; 9 nucleotides align to TRBD1. CDR1 is SGHRS and CDR2 is YFSETQ in the germline V gene. The CDR3 has 14 residues. The V segment lost 1 base and the J segment 4 bases; nucleotides outside the gene matches: 2. Partial CDR3 DNA: TGCGCCAGCAGCTTGACAGGGGGCGGCACTGAA. Translation: CASSLTGGGTE. The whole CDR3 protein is CASSLTGGGTEAFF.

In the case of this clone: The read gets to within 3 residues of the CDR3 end, and the germline J gene fills in the rest. The chain combines TRBV20-1 with TRBJ2-3; the match to TRBD2 covers 8 bases. This CDR3 has 14 amino acids. Germline V gives CDR1 DFQATT, CDR2 SNEGSKA (reference sequence). The V gene end was trimmed by 5 bases and the J gene end by 6 bases; junction bases not matched to a gene: 10. The part of the CDR3 DNA that was read is TGCAGTGCTGATGGGACTAGAGTTACGGATACG. This codes for CSADGTRVTDT. The whole CDR3 is CSADGTRVTDTQYF.

The CDR3 bases that were read are TGCGCCAGCAGCTTAGGACAGGAGTTCTATGGC. Translation gives CASSLGQEFYG. The whole CDR3 is CASSLGQEFYGYTF. The chain links TRBV5-1 to TRBJ1-2; 7 positions match TRBD1. The missing CDR3 end, 3 residues past where the read stops, is filled in from the germline J gene. Losses at the gene ends were 2 bases for V and 4 bases for J; bases not matched to a gene: 5. There are 14 residues in the CDR3. In germline, CDR1 is SGHRS, CDR2 YFSETQ.